This T cell receptor (beta chain) was obtained from a study of blood T cell repertoires in COVID-19. Whole-study context: PBMCs, B-cell-depleted T cells, or T cells provided the cDNA or gDNA that made up the material.

Produced via immunoSEQ multiplex PCR; TCRdb's table is partial and in-frame only. The top ten hold 4% to 5% of the sample, which has around 250,000 clones, approximately 92% seen once. The CDR3 runs 15 residues. The germline gives CDR1 MNHEY, CDR2 SVGAGI. Trimming removed 5 bases from V and 5 bases from J; junction bases left unmatched: 9. Sequenced sample: peripheral blood. This receptor was taken from a woman between 35 and 50 years old who had recovered from COVID-19. The chain couples TRBV6-5 to TRBJ2-1, with 7 positions matching TRBD2. CDR3 protein: CASSKLASPNNEQFF. The CDR3 DNA reads TGTGCCAGCAGTAAACTAGCGAGCCCTAACAATGAGCAGTTCTTC.